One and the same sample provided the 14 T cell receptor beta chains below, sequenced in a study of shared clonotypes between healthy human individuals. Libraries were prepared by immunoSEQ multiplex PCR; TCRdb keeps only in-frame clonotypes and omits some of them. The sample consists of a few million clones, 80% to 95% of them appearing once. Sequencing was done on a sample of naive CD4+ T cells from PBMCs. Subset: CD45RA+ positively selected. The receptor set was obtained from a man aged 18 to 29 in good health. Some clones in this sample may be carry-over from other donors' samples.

The CDR3 DNA reads TGCGCCAGCAGCCCACTAGCGGGAGGGCAGGGTGAGCAGTTCTTC. Translating gives CASSPLAGGQGEQFF. This rearrangement joins TRBV5-1 to TRBJ2-1; 13 nucleotides match TRBD2. The J segment lost 9 bases and the V segment lost 4 bases, leaving 7 bases of the junction unmatched. This CDR3 has 15 amino acids. Germline V lookup: CDR1 SGHRS, CDR2 YFSETQ.

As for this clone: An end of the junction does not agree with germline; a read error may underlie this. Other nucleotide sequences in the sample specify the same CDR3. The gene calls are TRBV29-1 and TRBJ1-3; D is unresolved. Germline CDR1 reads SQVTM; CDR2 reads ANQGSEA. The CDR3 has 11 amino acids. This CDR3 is CSVEGGNTIYF. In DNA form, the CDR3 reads TGCAGCGTAGAAGGGGGAAACACCATATATTTT.

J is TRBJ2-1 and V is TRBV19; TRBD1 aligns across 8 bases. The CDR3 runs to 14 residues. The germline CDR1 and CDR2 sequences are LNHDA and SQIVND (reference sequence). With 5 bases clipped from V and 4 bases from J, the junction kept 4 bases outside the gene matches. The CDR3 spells CASSVRTGYNEQFF. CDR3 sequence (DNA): TGTGCCAGTAGTGTCCGGACAGGGTACAATGAGCAGTTCTTC. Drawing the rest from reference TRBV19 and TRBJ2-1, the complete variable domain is DGGITQSPKYLFRKEGQNVTLSCEQNLNHDAMYWYRQDPGQGLRLIYYSQIVNDFQKGDIAEGYSVSREKKESFPLTVTSAQKNPTAFYLCASSVRTGYNEQFFGPGTRLTVL.

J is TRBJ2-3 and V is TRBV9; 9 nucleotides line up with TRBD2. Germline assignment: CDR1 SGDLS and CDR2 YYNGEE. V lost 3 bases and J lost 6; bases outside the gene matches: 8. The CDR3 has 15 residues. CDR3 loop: CASSAYSGSRDTQYF. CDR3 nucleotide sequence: TGTGCCAGCAGCGCCTATAGCGGGAGTCGCGATACGCAGTATTTT.

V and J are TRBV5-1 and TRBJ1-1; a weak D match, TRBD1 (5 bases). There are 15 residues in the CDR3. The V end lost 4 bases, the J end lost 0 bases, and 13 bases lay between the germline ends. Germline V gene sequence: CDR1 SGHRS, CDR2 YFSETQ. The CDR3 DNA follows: TGCGCCAGCAGCGTACGACAGTCCATGAACACTGAAGCTTTCTTT. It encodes CASSVRQSMNTEAFF.

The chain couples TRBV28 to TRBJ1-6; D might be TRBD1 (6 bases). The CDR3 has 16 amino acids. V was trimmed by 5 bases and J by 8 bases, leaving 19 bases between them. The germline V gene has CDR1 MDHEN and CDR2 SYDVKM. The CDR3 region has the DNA TGTGCCAGCAGTCTGGGGACACCGGAGAGGTATTCACCCCTCCACTTT. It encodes CASSLGTPERYSPLHF.

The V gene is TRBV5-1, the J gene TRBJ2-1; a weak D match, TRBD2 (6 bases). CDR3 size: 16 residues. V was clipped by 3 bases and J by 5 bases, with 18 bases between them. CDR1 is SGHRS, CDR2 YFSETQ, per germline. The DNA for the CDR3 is TGCGCCAGCAGCTGGGGGTGGGCTAGCGAGAACAATGAGCAGTTCTTC. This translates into CASSWGWASENNEQFF.

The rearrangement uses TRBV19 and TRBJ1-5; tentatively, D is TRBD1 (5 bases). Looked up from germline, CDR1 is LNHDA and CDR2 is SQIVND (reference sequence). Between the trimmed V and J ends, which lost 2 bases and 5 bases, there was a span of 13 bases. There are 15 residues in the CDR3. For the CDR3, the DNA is TGTGCCAGTAGTATATTCACCGGGGGGGATCAGCCCCAGCATTTT. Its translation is CASSIFTGGDQPQHF.

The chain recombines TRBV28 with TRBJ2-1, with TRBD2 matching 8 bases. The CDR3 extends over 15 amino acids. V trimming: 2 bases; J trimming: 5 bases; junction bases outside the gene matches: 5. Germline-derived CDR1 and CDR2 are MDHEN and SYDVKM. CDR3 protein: CASSLRTSYNNEQFF. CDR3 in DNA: TGTGCCAGCAGTTTACGGACTAGCTATAACAATGAGCAGTTCTTC.

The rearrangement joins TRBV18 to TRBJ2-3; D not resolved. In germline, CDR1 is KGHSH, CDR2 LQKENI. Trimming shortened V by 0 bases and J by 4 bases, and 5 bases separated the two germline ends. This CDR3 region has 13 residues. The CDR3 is CASSPPAADTQYF. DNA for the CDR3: TGTGCCAGCTCACCACCTGCCGCAGATACGCAGTATTTT.

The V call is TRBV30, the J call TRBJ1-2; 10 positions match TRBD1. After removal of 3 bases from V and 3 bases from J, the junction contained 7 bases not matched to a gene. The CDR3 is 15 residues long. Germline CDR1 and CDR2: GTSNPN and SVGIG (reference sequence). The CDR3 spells CAWSYPGQGDYGYTF. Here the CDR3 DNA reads TGTGCCTGGAGCTACCCTGGACAGGGGGACTATGGCTACACCTTC.

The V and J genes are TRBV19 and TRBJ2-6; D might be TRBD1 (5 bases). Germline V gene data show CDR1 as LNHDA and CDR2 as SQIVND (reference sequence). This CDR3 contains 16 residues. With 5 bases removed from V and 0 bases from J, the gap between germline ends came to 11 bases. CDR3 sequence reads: CASSGWGPSGANVLTF. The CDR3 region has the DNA TGTGCCAGTAGTGGGTGGGGCCCCTCTGGGGCCAACGTCCTGACTTTC. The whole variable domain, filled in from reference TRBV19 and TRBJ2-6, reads DGGITQSPKYLFRKEGQNVTLSCEQNLNHDAMYWYRQDPGQGLRLIYYSQIVNDFQKGDIAEGYSVSREKKESFPLTVTSAQKNPTAFYLCASSGWGPSGANVLTFGAGSRLTVL.

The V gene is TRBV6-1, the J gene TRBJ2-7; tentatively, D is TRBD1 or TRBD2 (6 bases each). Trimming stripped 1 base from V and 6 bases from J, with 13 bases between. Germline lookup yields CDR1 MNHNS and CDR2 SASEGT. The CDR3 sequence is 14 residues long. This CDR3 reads CASSEDTGRSEQYF. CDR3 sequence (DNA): TGTGCCAGCAGTGAAGATACAGGGAGGAGCGAGCAGTACTTC.

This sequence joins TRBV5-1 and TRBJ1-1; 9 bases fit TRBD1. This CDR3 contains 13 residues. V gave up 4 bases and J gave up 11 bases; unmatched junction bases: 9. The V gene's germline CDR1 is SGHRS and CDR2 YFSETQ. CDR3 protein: CASSVTGGREAFF. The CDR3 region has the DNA TGCGCCAGCAGCGTTACAGGGGGCCGTGAGGCTTTCTTT.